Listed below are T cell receptor beta chains from one sample, sequenced in a study of cytomegalovirus exposure and HLA in healthy donors. Libraries were prepared by immunoSEQ multiplex PCR; TCRdb keeps only in-frame clonotypes and omits some of them. The repertoire includes 150,000 to 200,000 clones, roughly 80% of them detected once, and roughly 1.6% sits in the top ten. The sample comprised PBMCs. These receptors originate from a woman in her 50s in good health and CMV-seronegative. The CDR3 runs from the conserved cysteine through the conserved F or W. The order of the fields is clone size, V gene, J gene, D gene, CDR3 DNA, CDR3 protein. The D gene is left open where the match is weak. A row's size may be missing; if present it is once, few, many or a size class.

abundance: NA
v_gene: TRBV6-4
j_gene: TRBJ2-1
d_gene: TRBD1
CDR3nt: TGTGCCAGCAGGGCACAGGGGGGATCCTCCTACAATGAGCAGTTCTTC
CDR3aa: CASRAQGGSSYNEQFF

abundance: NA
v_gene: TRBV6-1
j_gene: TRBJ1-2
d_gene: TRBD1
CDR3nt: TGTGCCAGCAGCCGAGGGACAGGGGGCGCCTACACCTTC
CDR3aa: CASSRGTGGAYTF

abundance: once
v_gene: TRBV15
j_gene: TRBJ1-4
d_gene: NA
CDR3nt: TGTGCCACCAGCAGGGCCGCCGGGACAACTAATGAAAAACTGTTTTTT
CDR3aa: CATSRAAGTTNEKLFF

abundance: NA
v_gene: TRBV5-1
j_gene: TRBJ2-5
d_gene: NA
CDR3nt: TGCGCCAGCAGCTTGGGCCCCCGGGAGACCCAGTACTTC
CDR3aa: CASSLGPRETQYF

abundance: NA
v_gene: TRBV28
j_gene: TRBJ1-2
d_gene: NA
CDR3nt: TGTGCCAGCAGTGAGAGCTATGGCTACACCTTC
CDR3aa: CASSESYGYTF

abundance: NA
v_gene: TRBV28
j_gene: TRBJ1-1
d_gene: NA
CDR3nt: TGTGCCAGCAGTTTATGGGAGGGAAACACTGAAGCTTTCTTT
CDR3aa: CASSLWEGNTEAFF

abundance: few
v_gene: TRBV28
j_gene: TRBJ2-1
d_gene: TRBD2
CDR3nt: TGTGCCAGCAGTTCACGGACTAGCGGGATTCGCTCCTACAATGAGCAGTTCTTC
CDR3aa: CASSSRTSGIRSYNEQFF

abundance: NA
v_gene: TRBV5-1
j_gene: TRBJ1-1
d_gene: NA
CDR3nt: TGCGCCAGCAGCTTGGGAGGGGGGGAGAACACTGAAGCTTTCTTT
CDR3aa: CASSLGGGENTEAFF

abundance: few
v_gene: TRBV28
j_gene: TRBJ1-1
d_gene: NA
CDR3nt: TGTGCCAGCAGTTTAATGGAAGACAGTTTAGTAGCTTTCTTT
CDR3aa: CASSLMEDSLVAFF

abundance: NA
v_gene: TRBV6-1
j_gene: TRBJ1-1
d_gene: NA
CDR3nt: TGTGCCAGCAGTGAAGCCTGGGGGGGGAACACTGAAGCTTTCTTT
CDR3aa: CASSEAWGGNTEAFF

abundance: NA
v_gene: TRBV29-1
j_gene: TRBJ1-1
d_gene: TRBD1
CDR3nt: TGCAGCGACTTTACAGGGGCCGCGAACACTGAAGCTTTCTTT
CDR3aa: CSDFTGAANTEAFF

abundance: few
v_gene: TRBV4-2
j_gene: TRBJ1-1
d_gene: NA
CDR3nt: TGTGCCAGCAGCCAAGAGCGGGGGAGCACTGAAGCTTTCTTT
CDR3aa: CASSQERGSTEAFF

abundance: once
v_gene: TRBV6-1
j_gene: TRBJ2-5
d_gene: TRBD1
CDR3nt: TGTGCCAGCAGTGTATTTTCGGCAGGGGGCTTTTTAGAGACCCAGTACTTC
CDR3aa: CASSVFSAGGFLETQYF

abundance: NA
v_gene: TRBV19
j_gene: TRBJ1-5
d_gene: NA
CDR3nt: TGTGCCAGTTCTTCGAGACAGCCCCAGCATTTT
CDR3aa: CASSSRQPQHF

abundance: NA
v_gene: TRBV28
j_gene: TRBJ1-2
d_gene: NA
CDR3nt: TGTGCCAGCAGTTTAGCCTGGCAGGGACCCGGGGGGTATGGCTACACCTTC
CDR3aa: CASSLAWQGPGGYGYTF

abundance: NA
v_gene: TRBV2
j_gene: TRBJ1-2
d_gene: NA
CDR3nt: TGTGCCAGCAGTTATGTTCAGCTAGCCTCCAACTATGGCTACACCTTC
CDR3aa: CASSYVQLASNYGYTF

abundance: NA
v_gene: TRBV25-1
j_gene: TRBJ1-3
d_gene: TRBD1
CDR3nt: TGTGCCAGCAGTCCCCGGCGGACAGGGGGAGACACCATATATTTT
CDR3aa: CASSPRRTGGDTIYF

abundance: NA
v_gene: TRBV29-1
j_gene: TRBJ2-7
d_gene: NA
CDR3nt: TGCAGCGTTGAAAAAGCAGGGACATCATACGAGCAGTACTTC
CDR3aa: CSVEKAGTSYEQYF

abundance: NA
v_gene: TRBV7-3
j_gene: TRBJ2-1
d_gene: TRBD1
CDR3nt: TGTGCCAGCAGCCGCACGGGGGGACAGGGAAGTTTGTATGAGCAGTTCTTC
CDR3aa: CASSRTGGQGSLYEQFF

abundance: few
v_gene: TRBV7-9
j_gene: TRBJ2-3
d_gene: TRBD2
CDR3nt: TGTGCCAGCAGCTTAGTTAGCGGGACCAGCACAGATACGCAGTATTTT
CDR3aa: CASSLVSGTSTDTQYF

abundance: NA
v_gene: TRBV29-1
j_gene: TRBJ1-1
d_gene: TRBD1
CDR3nt: TGCAGCGGTAGACAGGGCGGCACTGAAGCTTTCTTT
CDR3aa: CSGRQGGTEAFF

abundance: NA
v_gene: TRBV11-2
j_gene: TRBJ1-2
d_gene: TRBD1
CDR3nt: TGTGCCAGCAGCTTCGGGACAGGGTTTTATGGCTACACCTTC
CDR3aa: CASSFGTGFYGYTF

abundance: once
v_gene: TRBV6-5
j_gene: TRBJ1-5
d_gene: NA
CDR3nt: TGTGCCAGCAGTCGGACTTTTTCCAATCAGCCCCAGCATTTT
CDR3aa: CASSRTFSNQPQHF

abundance: NA
v_gene: TRBV5-4
j_gene: TRBJ2-7
d_gene: NA
CDR3nt: TGTGCCAGCAGCCGTGACAGGTTCTACGAGCAGTACTTC
CDR3aa: CASSRDRFYEQYF

abundance: few
v_gene: TRBV7-8
j_gene: TRBJ1-4
d_gene: TRBD1
CDR3nt: TGTGCCAGCTTGGGTCAGGGGGCGTTAACTAATGAAAAACTGTTTTTT
CDR3aa: CASLGQGALTNEKLFF

abundance: once
v_gene: TRBV2
j_gene: TRBJ1-2
d_gene: NA
CDR3nt: TGTGCCAGCGGGGAGGGCCTCCTCTATGGCTACACCTTC
CDR3aa: CASGEGLLYGYTF

abundance: NA
v_gene: TRBV19
j_gene: TRBJ1-1
d_gene: NA
CDR3nt: TGTGCCAGTAGTATAGATACCACTAACACTGAAGCTTTCTTT
CDR3aa: CASSIDTTNTEAFF

abundance: NA
v_gene: TRBV11-3
j_gene: TRBJ2-2
d_gene: TRBD1
CDR3nt: TGTGCCAGCAGCTTTTCGGGACAGGGGAACACCGGGGAGCTGTTTTTT
CDR3aa: CASSFSGQGNTGELFF

abundance: few
v_gene: TRBV7-9
j_gene: TRBJ1-2
d_gene: NA
CDR3nt: TGTGCCAGCAGCCCGGACACCTTCTATGGCTACACCTTC
CDR3aa: CASSPDTFYGYTF